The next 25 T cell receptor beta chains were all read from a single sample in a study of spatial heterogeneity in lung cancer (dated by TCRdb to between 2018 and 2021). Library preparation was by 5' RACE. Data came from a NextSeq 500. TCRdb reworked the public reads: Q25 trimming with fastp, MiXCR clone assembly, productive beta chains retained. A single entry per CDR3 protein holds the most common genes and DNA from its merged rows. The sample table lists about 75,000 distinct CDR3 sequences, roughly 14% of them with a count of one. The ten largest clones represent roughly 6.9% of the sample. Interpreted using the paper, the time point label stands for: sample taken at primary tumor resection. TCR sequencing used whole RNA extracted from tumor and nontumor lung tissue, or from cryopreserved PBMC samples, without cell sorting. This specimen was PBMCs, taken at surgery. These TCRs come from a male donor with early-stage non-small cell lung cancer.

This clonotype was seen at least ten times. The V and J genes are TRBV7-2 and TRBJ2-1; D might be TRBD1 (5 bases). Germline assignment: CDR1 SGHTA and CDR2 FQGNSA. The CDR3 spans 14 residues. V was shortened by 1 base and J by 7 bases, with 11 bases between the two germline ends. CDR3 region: CASSLDRLGNEQFF. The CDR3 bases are TGTGCCAGCAGCTTAGACAGGCTAGGGAATGAGCAGTTCTTC. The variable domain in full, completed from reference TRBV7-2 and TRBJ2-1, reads GAGVSQSPSNKVTEKGKDVELRCDPISGHTALYWYRQSLGQGLEFLIYFQGNSAPDKSGLPSDRFSAERTGGSVSTLTIQRTQQEDSAVYLCASSLDRLGNEQFFGPGTRLTVL.

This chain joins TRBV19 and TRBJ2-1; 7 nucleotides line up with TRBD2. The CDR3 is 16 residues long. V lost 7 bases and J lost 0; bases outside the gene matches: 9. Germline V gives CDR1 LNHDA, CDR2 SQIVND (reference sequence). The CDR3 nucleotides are TGTGCCAGTACAGGTAGCGGGTTCCCCTCCTACAATGAGCAGTTCTTC. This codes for CASTGSGFPSYNEQFF. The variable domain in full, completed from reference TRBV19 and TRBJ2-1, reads DGGITQSPKYLFRKEGQNVTLSCEQNLNHDAMYWYRQDPGQGLRLIYYSQIVNDFQKGDIAEGYSVSREKKESFPLTVTSAQKNPTAFYLCASTGSGFPSYNEQFFGPGTRLTVL.

In DNA, the CDR3 is TGTGCCAGCAGTTTAATTGAGCTTGACAGAGACTATGGCTACACCTTC. This codes for CASSLIELDRDYGYTF. The genes are TRBV12-3 or TRBV12-4 and TRBJ1-2; possible D gene TRBD1, 5 bases. With 2 bases removed from V and 3 bases from J, the gap between germline ends came to 16 bases. The CDR3 has 16 residues.

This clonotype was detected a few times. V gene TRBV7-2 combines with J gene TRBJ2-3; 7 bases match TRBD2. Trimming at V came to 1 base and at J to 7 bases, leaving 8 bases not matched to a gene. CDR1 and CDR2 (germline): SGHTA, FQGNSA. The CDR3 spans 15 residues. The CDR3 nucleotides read TGTGCCAGCAGCTTAGAGCGGGGAGGGCAGAATACGCAGTATTTT. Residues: CASSLERGGQNTQYF.

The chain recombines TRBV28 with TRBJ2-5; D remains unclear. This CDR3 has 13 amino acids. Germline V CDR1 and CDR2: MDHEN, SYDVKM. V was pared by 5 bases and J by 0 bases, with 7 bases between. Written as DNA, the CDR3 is TGTGCCAGCAGTGAACAGAACCAAGAGACCCAGTACTTC. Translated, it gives CASSEQNQETQYF.

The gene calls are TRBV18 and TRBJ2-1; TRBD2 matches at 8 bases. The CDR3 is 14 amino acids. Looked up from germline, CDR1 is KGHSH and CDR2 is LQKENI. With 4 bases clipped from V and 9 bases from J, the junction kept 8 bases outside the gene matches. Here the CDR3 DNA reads TGTGCCAGCTCACTCGAGCGGGAGTCCTCTGAGCAGTTCTTC. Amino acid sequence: CASSLERESSEQFF.

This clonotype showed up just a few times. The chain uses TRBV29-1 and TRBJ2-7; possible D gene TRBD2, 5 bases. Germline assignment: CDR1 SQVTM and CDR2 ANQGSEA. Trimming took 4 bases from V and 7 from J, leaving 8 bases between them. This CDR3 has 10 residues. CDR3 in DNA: TGCAGCGTTGTTCGGGGAGAGCAGTACTTC. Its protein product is CSVVRGEQYF.

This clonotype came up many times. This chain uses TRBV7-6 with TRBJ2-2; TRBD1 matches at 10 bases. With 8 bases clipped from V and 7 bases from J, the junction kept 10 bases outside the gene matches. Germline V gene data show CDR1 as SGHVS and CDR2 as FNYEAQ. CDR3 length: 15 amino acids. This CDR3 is CASRGRDRGNGELFF. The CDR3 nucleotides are TGTGCCAGCCGAGGCCGGGACAGGGGTAACGGGGAGCTGTTTTTT.

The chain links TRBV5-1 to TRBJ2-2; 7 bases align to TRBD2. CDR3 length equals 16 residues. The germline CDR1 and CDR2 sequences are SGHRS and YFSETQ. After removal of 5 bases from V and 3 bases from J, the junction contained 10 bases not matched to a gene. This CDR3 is CASRSPGLVDTGELFF. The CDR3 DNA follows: TGCGCCAGCAGGAGTCCCGGACTAGTGGACACCGGGGAGCTGTTTTTT. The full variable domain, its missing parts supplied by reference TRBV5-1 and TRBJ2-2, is KAGVTQTPRYLIKTRGQQVTLSCSPISGHRSVSWYQQTPGQGLQFLFEYFSETQRNKGNFPGRFSGRQFSNSRSEMNVSTLELGDSALYLCASRSPGLVDTGELFFGEGSRLTVL.

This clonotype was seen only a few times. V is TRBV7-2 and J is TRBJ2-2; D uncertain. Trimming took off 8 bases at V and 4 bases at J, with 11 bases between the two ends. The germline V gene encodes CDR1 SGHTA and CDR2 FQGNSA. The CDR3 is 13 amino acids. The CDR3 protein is CASAPLGTGELFF. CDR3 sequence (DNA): TGTGCCAGCGCCCCCCTGGGCACCGGGGAGCTGTTTTTT. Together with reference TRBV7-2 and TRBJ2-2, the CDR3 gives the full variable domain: GAGVSQSPSNKVTEKGKDVELRCDPISGHTALYWYRQSLGQGLEFLIYFQGNSAPDKSGLPSDRFSAERTGGSVSTLTIQRTQQEDSAVYLCASAPLGTGELFFGEGSRLTVL.

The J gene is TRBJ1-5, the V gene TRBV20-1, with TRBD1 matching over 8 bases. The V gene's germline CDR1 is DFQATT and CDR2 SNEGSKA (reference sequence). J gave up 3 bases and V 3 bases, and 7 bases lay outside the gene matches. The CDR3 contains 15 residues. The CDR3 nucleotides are TGCAGTGCTAGCGGAGGACAGGGATCCAATCAGCCCCAGCATTTT. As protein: CSASGGQGSNQPQHF.

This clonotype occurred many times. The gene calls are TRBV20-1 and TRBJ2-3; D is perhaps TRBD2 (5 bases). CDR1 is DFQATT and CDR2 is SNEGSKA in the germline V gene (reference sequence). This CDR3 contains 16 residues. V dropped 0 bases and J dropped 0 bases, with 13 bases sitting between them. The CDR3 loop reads CSARDLQAASTDTQYF. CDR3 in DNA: TGCAGTGCTAGAGATCTACAAGCGGCAAGCACAGATACGCAGTATTTT.

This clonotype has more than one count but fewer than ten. The CDR3 nucleotides read TGTGCCACTATGACTAGCGGTCCCTCCTACGAGCAGTACTTC. This gives the protein CATMTSGPSYEQYF. V gene TRBV10-3 combines with J gene TRBJ2-7; TRBD2 matches at 9 bases. This CDR3 has 14 residues. The germline V gene encodes CDR1 ENHRY and CDR2 SYGVKD. Losses at the gene ends were 10 bases for V and 0 bases for J; bases not matched to a gene: 7.

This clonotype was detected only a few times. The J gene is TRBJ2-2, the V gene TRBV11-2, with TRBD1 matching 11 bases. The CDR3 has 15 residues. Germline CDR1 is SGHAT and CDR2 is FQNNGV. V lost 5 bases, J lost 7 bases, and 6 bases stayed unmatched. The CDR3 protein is CASSRDRGIGGELFF. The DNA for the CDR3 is TGTGCCAGCAGCCGGGACAGGGGGATAGGCGGGGAGCTGTTTTTT.

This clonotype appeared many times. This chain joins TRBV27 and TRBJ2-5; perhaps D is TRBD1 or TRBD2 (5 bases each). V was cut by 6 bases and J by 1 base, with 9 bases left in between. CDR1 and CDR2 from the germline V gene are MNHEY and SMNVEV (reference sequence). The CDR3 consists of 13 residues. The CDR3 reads CASRTGTQETQYF. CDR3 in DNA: TGTGCCAGCAGAACGGGGACCCAAGAGACCCAGTACTTC.

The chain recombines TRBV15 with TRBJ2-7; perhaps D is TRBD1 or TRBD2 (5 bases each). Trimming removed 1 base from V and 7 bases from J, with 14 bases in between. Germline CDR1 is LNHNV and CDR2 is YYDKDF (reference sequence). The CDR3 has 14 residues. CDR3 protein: CATSRVGDGTEQYF. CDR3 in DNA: TGTGCCACCAGCAGAGTAGGGGACGGCACAGAGCAGTACTTC.

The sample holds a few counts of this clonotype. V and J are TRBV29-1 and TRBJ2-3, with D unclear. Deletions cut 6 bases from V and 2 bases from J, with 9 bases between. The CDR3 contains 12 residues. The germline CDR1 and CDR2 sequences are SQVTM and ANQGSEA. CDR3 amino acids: CSVGHTTDTQYF. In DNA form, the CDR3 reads TGCAGCGTCGGGCACACCACAGATACGCAGTATTTT.

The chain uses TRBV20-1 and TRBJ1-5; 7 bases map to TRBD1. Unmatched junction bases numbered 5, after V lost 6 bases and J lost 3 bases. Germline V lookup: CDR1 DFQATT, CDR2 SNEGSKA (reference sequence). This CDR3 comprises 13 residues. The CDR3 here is CSAETGDNQPQHF. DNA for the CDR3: TGCAGTGCCGAAACAGGGGACAATCAGCCCCAGCATTTT.

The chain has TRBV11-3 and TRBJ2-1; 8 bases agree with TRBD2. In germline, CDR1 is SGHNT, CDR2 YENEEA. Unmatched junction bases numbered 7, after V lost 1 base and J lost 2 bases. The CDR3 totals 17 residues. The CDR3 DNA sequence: TGTGCCAGCAGCTTAGTGAGCGGGAGTGTCGCCTACAATGAGCAGTTCTTC. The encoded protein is CASSLVSGSVAYNEQFF.

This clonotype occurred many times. CDR3 residues: CASRQGNTGELFF. In nucleotides, the CDR3 is TGTGCCAGCAGACAGGGGAACACCGGGGAGCTGTTTTTT. The chain couples TRBV12-3 or TRBV12-4 to TRBJ2-2; TRBD1 might be the D (6 bases). This CDR3 is 13 amino acids long. V was clipped by 6 bases and J by 1 base, with 6 bases between them.

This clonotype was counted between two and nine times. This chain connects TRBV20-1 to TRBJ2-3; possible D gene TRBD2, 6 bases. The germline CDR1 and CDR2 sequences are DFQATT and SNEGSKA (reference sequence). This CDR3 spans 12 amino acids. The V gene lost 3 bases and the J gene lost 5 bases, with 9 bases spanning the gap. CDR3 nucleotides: TGCAGTGCTAGCGGGAGAGGAGATACGCAGTATTTT. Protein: CSASGRGDTQYF.

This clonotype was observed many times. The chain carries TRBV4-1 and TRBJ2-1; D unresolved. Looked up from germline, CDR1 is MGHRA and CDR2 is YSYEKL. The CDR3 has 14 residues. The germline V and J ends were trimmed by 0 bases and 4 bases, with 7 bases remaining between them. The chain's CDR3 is CASSQEDGYNEQFF. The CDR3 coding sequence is TGCGCCAGCAGCCAAGAGGATGGATACAATGAGCAGTTCTTC.

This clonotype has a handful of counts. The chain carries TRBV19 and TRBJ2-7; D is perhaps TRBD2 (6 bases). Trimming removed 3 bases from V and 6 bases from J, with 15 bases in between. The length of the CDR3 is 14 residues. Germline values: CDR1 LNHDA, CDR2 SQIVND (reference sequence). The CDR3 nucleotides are TGTGCCAGTAGTATTGGGCCTAGCGAAGGCGAGCAGTACTTC. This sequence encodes CASSIGPSEGEQYF.

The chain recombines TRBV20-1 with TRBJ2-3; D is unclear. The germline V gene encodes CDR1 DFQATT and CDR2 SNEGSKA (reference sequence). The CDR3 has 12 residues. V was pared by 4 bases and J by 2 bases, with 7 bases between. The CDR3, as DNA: TGCAGTGCTAATGTTCCCACAGATACGCAGTATTTT. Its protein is CSANVPTDTQYF.

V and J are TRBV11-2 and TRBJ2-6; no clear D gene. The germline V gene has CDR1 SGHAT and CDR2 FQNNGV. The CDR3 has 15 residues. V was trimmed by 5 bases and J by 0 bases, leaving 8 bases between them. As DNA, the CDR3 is TGTGCCAGCAGCATGATCTCCTCTGGGGCCAACGTCCTGACTTTC. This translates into CASSMISSGANVLTF.